This record looks at one T cell receptor (beta chain) sequence and its context. Its recognized antigen is unknown. Sequence at one end of the junction differs from germline and may be a read error. Total RNA and DNA were co-extracted from about 19-30 mg of bulk tissue with the AllPrep DNA/RNA mini kit, without cell sorting. Surgical resection was performed in China between late 2015 and early 2016 on about five patients with histopathologically diagnosed primary liver carcinoma. Patients had chronic HBV infection and were treatment-naive at sampling. Five spatially separated regions were sampled per tumor: superior, inferior, left-lateral and right-lateral poles, plus the tumor centre. Histology showed that every tumor sample contained more than 75% viable tumor cells. Fresh tumor and adjacent tissue pieces were bisected; one half was stored in RNAlater at -80°C, the other sent for histology. This entry is derived from a study of tumor-infiltrating lymphocytes in primary liver carcinoma (TCRdb year 2017). Study-wide context: Of the five patients (three men and two women, aged 30 to 69 years), four had hepatocellular carcinoma and one had combined HCC and intrahepatic cholangiocarcinoma. High reproducibility was observed for the technical replicate repertoires, with mean shared-clone rates roughly 0.87 and correlation coefficients above 0.98. The study combined TCRbeta repertoire sequencing, expression microarrays and whole-exome sequencing across five regions of each liver tumor, with adjacent normal tissue and blood. The roughly 24 tumor region samples were profiled with Agilent mRNA microarrays so that TCRbeta repertoire diversity could be related to the local molecular phenotype. The five patients had tumors staged T1-T3 N0M0, with maximum diameters ranging from about 4.2 to 10 cm. A total of 35 specimens from 5 patients went through TCRbeta repertoire sequencing, namely 25 tumor regions, 5 adjacent noncancerous liver tissues and 5 peripheral blood samples. Samples yielded roughly 3.65 to 7.5 million productive TCRbeta reads; read depth did not differ significantly between tissue types. The research as a whole found: Because only the TCR beta chain was sequenced and unpaired alpha chains were not captured, true repertoire diversity is likely underestimated. The top 250 clones made up a significantly larger repertoire fraction in tumors than in blood (p = 0.039). With just four to six patients in the study, the authors point out that the findings should be validated in a larger study. Comparison of CD4+ and CD8+ T cell repertoires was precluded by the use of bulk unsorted samples. Only roughly 7-24% of top clones appeared in all five regions of a tumor, which suggests that tumor-infiltrating T cells are spatially heterogeneous. Repertoire overlap was higher between tumor regions (mean roughly 35%) than tumor-adjacent (approximately 17%) or tumor-blood (14%) pairs, consistent with antigen-driven expansion.

CDR1 ENHRY and CDR2 SYGVKD were looked up in the germline V gene. From cysteine to phenylalanine, the CDR3 is 14 amino acids long. Only the CDR3 region is kept as DNA, spanning 42 bases read in frame from base 1. Using a constant-region primer and ProtoScript II reverse transcriptase, TCRbeta-specific cDNA was reverse-transcribed from approximately 500 ng total RNA. The TCRbeta libraries were prepared through three rounds of nested multiplex PCR following a slightly modified ARM-PCR procedure. Multiplex TRBV1-TRBV30 forward primers and a Cbeta reverse primer were used in the first two PCR rounds, each of which was run for 10 cycles. A final 25-cycle PCR with Deep VentR polymerase added sample barcodes and Illumina adapters. Before sequencing, amplicons of 200-500 bp were purified from gel using a QIAquick gel extraction kit. An Illumina HiSeq 2500 was used to sequence the TCRbeta amplicons, generating 250-bp paired-end reads. On the authors' methods: Quality trimming of reads was performed with Trimmomatic v0.33, and paired reads were merged with FLASH v1.2.11 so that full CDR3 sequences could be recovered. MiGEC v1.2.1b assigned V, D and J germline segments to the rearranged TCRbeta sequences. Clonotype statistics and Shannon-Wiener diversity indices were calculated with VDJtools v1.0.0. To cut down on sampling bias, every analysis after diversity analysis relied on just the 250 most abundant clonotypes from each sample. The raw public data were reprocessed by TCRdb itself: fastp quality trimming at Q25, MiXCR clonotype calling, in-frame beta chains only. When rows share a CDR3 protein, they turn into one entry using the most common DNA and genes. The V and J calls and clone size are TCRdb's, not the authors'. The sample table shows 25,000 to 35,000 distinct CDR3 sequences, and over 60% are seen once. 35% to 40% of the sample is held by the ten biggest clonotypes.

The chain uses TRBV10-3 and TRBJ2-7, and possibly TRBD2, on 5 matching bases. The origin of this receptor is a man aged 35-49 years with primary liver carcinoma and hepatitis B virus infection. Sequences were obtained from liver tumor tissue from sampling region 5. The sample's cell subset or site label, in plain terms: tumor region T5, tumor centre. CDR3 loop: CATPDTLTTYEHYF. The DNA reads TGTGCCACCCCTGACACCTTGACTACCTACGAGCACTACTTC.